These 16 T cell receptor beta chains share one sample of origin, sequenced in a study of CDR3 diversity in severe acne. One entry per CDR3 protein results from TCRdb running MiXCR on the PCR reads. The sample yields around 94,000 distinct CDR3 sequences, 45% to 60% seen once. Material for sequencing was blood. The receptors come from a male donor with acne.

This clonotype was observed a few times. The V gene is TRBV6-2 or TRBV6-3, the J gene TRBJ2-7; TRBD2 might be the D (5 bases). CDR3 length: 14 residues. Deletions cut 1 base from V and 3 bases from J, with 10 bases between. The germline V gene encodes CDR1 MNHEY and CDR2 SVGEGT. The CDR3 here is CASSYYRDFYEQYF. The DNA of the CDR3 is TGTGCCAGCAGTTACTACCGGGATTTCTACGAGCAGTACTTC.

A remark on this clonotype: This clone may be a read error of a much larger clone one base away. This rearrangement joins TRBV11-2 to TRBJ1-4; TRBD1 matches at 9 bases. Germline CDR1 is SGHAT and CDR2 is FQNNGV. This CDR3 region has 14 residues. In nucleotides, the CDR3 is TGTGCCAGCAGCTTGGACAGGGGTGATGAAAAACTGCTTTTT. Its translation: CASSLDRGDEKLLF.

Sample share makes this clonotype medium-sized. The chain joins TRBV29-1 to TRBJ2-2, with D possibly being TRBD2 (5 bases). The CDR3 contains 14 residues. The V and J ends lost 5 bases and 6 bases respectively, with 16 bases between them. Germline-derived CDR1 and CDR2 are SQVTM and ANQGSEA. The CDR3 nucleotides read TGCAGCGTTCGGGTAGGGCTGGGAGCCGGGGAGCTGTTTTTT. Translation gives CSVRVGLGAGELFF.

The rearrangement uses TRBV5-5 and TRBJ1-1, with D tentatively TRBD1 (5 bases). Germline assignment: CDR1 SGHKS and CDR2 YYEKEE (reference sequence). This CDR3 spans 14 amino acids. The V end was cut by 10 bases, the J end by 4 bases, with 20 bases between. Here the CDR3 reads CARSNGRGITEAFF. CDR3 DNA sequence: TGTGCCCGTAGCAACGGTCGGGGGATCACTGAAGCTTTCTTT.

V usage is TRBV12-3 or TRBV12-4 and J usage is TRBJ2-1; TRBD2 matches 14 bases. The junction had 4 bases not matched to a gene; V was cut back by 6 bases and J by 6 bases. This CDR3 has 15 residues. The CDR3 DNA sequence: TGTGCCAGCAGCGAGACTAGCGGGAGGGTCAATGAGCAGTTCTTC. Protein product: CASSETSGRVNEQFF.

Points on this clonotype: A much larger clonotype is one base distant, so this may be a read error. The genes are TRBV24-1 and TRBJ2-3; TRBD1 agrees at 11 bases. Germline V gene sequence: CDR1 KGHDR, CDR2 SFDVKD. The CDR3 contains 14 residues. Trimming took 4 bases from V and 8 from J; bases not matched to a gene: 4. The CDR3 DNA is TGTGCCACCAGTGACGGGACAGGGGGAGGTACGCAGTATTTT. Residues: CATSDGTGGGTQYF.

The CDR3 DNA is TGTGCCAGCAGCCGGCGCGGGGGAGGCACGAACACCGGGGAGCTGTTTTTT. This gives the protein CASSRRGGGTNTGELFF. This sequence joins TRBV7-2 and TRBJ2-2; 7 bases agree with TRBD2. Per germline, CDR1 SGHTA and CDR2 FQGNSA. The CDR3 is made up of 17 amino acids. The V and J ends lost 5 bases and 0 bases, in that order; junction bases with no gene match: 9.

Only a few counts were recorded for this clonotype. The chain employs TRBV7-9 and TRBJ2-3, with 16 bases identical to TRBD2. The CDR3 is 17 residues long. Germline V gene sequence: CDR1 SEHNR, CDR2 FQNEAQ (reference sequence). The V segment lost 0 bases and the J segment 5 bases; nucleotides outside the gene matches: 2. This CDR3 reads CASSLAGTSGRGDTQYF. DNA for the CDR3: TGTGCCAGCAGCTTAGCGGGGACTAGCGGGAGGGGAGATACGCAGTATTTT.

A word on this clonotype: At one end the junction does not follow the germline gene, possibly because of a read error. The chain recombines TRBV19 with TRBJ1-4, with D maybe TRBD1 (6 bases). This CDR3 region has 15 residues. The V gene's germline CDR1 is LNHDA and CDR2 SQIVND (reference sequence). CDR3 DNA: TGTGCCAGTAGCCTCTCCGACAGGCTTAATGGAAAACTGTTTTTT. Its translation: CASSLSDRLNGKLFF.

Only a few counts were recorded for this clonotype. This CDR3 reads CASSYSSWTGMNTEAFF. The DNA of the CDR3 is TGTGCCAGCAGTTACTCGAGTTGGACAGGGATGAACACTGAAGCTTTCTTT. The chain combines TRBV6-2 or TRBV6-3 with TRBJ1-1; 8 nucleotides agree with TRBD1. The V gene's germline CDR1 is MNHEY and CDR2 SVGEGT. The CDR3 sequence is 17 residues long. The V and J ends lost 0 bases and 0 bases, in that order; junction bases with no gene match: 6.

The chain combines TRBV19 with TRBJ2-2; the D gene is possibly TRBD2 (5 bases). CDR3 length equals 15 residues. V was pared by 6 bases and J by 2 bases, with 13 bases between. The germline gives CDR1 LNHDA, CDR2 SQIVND (reference sequence). This chain's CDR3 is CASRWETVNTGELFF. CDR3 sequence (DNA): TGTGCCAGTAGGTGGGAGACGGTAAACACCGGGGAGCTGTTTTTT.

The chain links TRBV2 to TRBJ1-2, with D uncertain. CDR1 is SNHLY, CDR2 FYNNEI, per germline. With 0 bases removed from V and 4 bases from J, the gap between germline ends came to 6 bases. CDR3 length equals 13 residues. CDR3 nucleotides: TGTGCCAGCAGTGAAGCGGGTGGCTATGGCTACACCTTC. The encoded protein is CASSEAGGYGYTF. The full variable domain, rest sourced from reference TRBV2 and TRBJ1-2, is EPEVTQTPSHQVTQMGQEVILRCVPISNHLYFYWYRQILGQKVEFLVSFYNNEISEKSEIFDDQFSVERPDGSNFTLKIRSTKLEDSAMYFCASSEAGGYGYTFGSGTRLTVV.

Concerning this clonotype: A clone one base away is much larger, so this may be a read error. Because it lacks the conserved phenylalanine or tryptophan at the end, this CDR3 is likely a read error. V gene TRBV29-1 combines with J gene TRBJ2-5; 11 bases are a match to TRBD2. Trimming removed 6 bases from V and 5 bases from J; junction bases left unmatched: 11. Germline V gene lookup returns CDR1 SQVTM and CDR2 ANQGSEA. The CDR3 totals 15 residues. CDR3 sequence (DNA): TGCAGCGTAGCCTTTCTAGCGGGGGGACTGGAGACCCAGTACCTC. It yields the protein CSVAFLAGGLETQYL.

The rearrangement joins TRBV20-1 to TRBJ2-3; 8 bases are a match to TRBD1. Per the germline V gene, CDR1 is DFQATT and CDR2 is SNEGSKA (reference sequence). The CDR3 totals 13 residues. V trimming: 4 bases; J trimming: 5 bases; junction bases outside the gene matches: 5. This CDR3 reads CSATAGGVDTQYF. In DNA, the CDR3 is TGCAGTGCTACGGCAGGGGGCGTAGATACGCAGTATTTT.

This chain's CDR3 is CSVGDFSNQPQHF. Here the CDR3 DNA reads TGCAGCGTTGGGGACTTTAGCAATCAGCCCCAGCATTTT. This sequence joins TRBV29-1 and TRBJ1-5, with D tentatively TRBD1 (5 bases). Trimming took 4 bases from V and 0 from J, leaving 7 bases between them. The CDR3 is 13 residues long. Germline assignment: CDR1 SQVTM and CDR2 ANQGSEA.

To note about this clonotype: One junction end disagrees with the germline gene, perhaps due to a read error. V is TRBV9 and J is TRBJ2-1; 10 bases map to TRBD2. Germline V lookup: CDR1 SGDLS, CDR2 YYNGEE. There are 16 residues in the CDR3. The CDR3 spells CASSLAGGAKNNEQSF. CDR3 DNA: TGTGCCAGCAGTTTAGCGGGAGGCGCCAAGAACAATGAGCAGTCCTTC.